This T cell receptor (beta chain) was found in a study of blood T cell repertoires in COVID-19. Study-level background: PBMCs, B-cell-depleted T cells, or T cells were the source of the cDNA or gDNA that made up the material.

Original processing methods: Amplifying reference gene primers gave estimates of nucleated cell counts. The repertoire was sequenced with immunoSEQ multiplex PCR; TCRdb's copy has only in-frame clones and lacks some. V, J and clone size were drawn from that table, and D and trimming were deduced from the DNA. The profile shows about 190,000 clones, 85% to 90% of them singletons. The CDR3 consists of 16 residues. Trimming at V came to 0 bases and at J to 6 bases, leaving 9 bases not matched to a gene. Germline V gene data show CDR1 as LNHNV and CDR2 as YYDKDF (reference sequence). A Seattle source enrolled patients during active infection and followed them longitudinally.

The sequence came from a woman in her 70s with COVID-19, enrolled during active disease. The chain has TRBV15 and TRBJ2-3; 7 nucleotides line up with TRBD2. The sample taken for sequencing was peripheral blood. The CDR3 is CATSRELGEGLDTQYF. The CDR3 DNA reads TGTGCCACCAGCAGAGAATTGGGGGAGGGTCTGGATACGCAGTATTTT.